The 28 T cell receptor beta chains presented below share a single source sample, sequenced in a study of circulating and synovial CD4+ cells in juvenile arthritis. Clones were read by immunoSEQ multiplex PCR, and TCRdb kept only the in-frame ones, dropping some. The profile shows 1,500 to 2,000 clones, about 96% of them singletons. Sample: CD4+ T cells from synovial fluid. The receptors were gathered from a human donor with juvenile idiopathic arthritis.

This rearrangement joins TRBV27 to TRBJ1-5; 7 bases map to TRBD1. This CDR3 has 16 residues. CDR1 MNHEY and CDR2 SMNVEV come from the germline V gene (reference sequence). Trimming cost V 5 bases and J 4 bases; bases outside gene matches: 11. DNA for the CDR3: TGTGCCAGCAGTCCGAACAGGGGCGGTAGAAATCAGCCCCAGCATTTT. Translated: CASSPNRGGRNQPQHF.

This rearrangement joins TRBV15 to TRBJ2-1, with TRBD2 as a possible D gene (6 bases). V dropped 0 bases and J dropped 13 bases, with 19 bases sitting between them. The V gene's germline CDR1 is LNHNV and CDR2 YYDKDF (reference sequence). The CDR3 runs 15 residues. The CDR3 sequence is CATSRDLEPTSRQFF. CDR3 sequence (DNA): TGTGCCACCAGCAGAGATCTCGAACCGACTAGTCGTCAGTTCTTC.

The rearrangement joins TRBV2 to TRBJ2-7; the D is unclear. Trimming left V 4 bases short and J 1 base short, with 8 bases between. The germline V gene encodes CDR1 SNHLY and CDR2 FYNNEI. The CDR3 has 13 residues. The CDR3 loop reads CASSVGVSYEQYF. The CDR3, as DNA: TGTGCCAGCAGTGTAGGAGTGTCCTACGAGCAGTACTTC.

J is TRBJ2-1 and V is TRBV7-8; TRBD1 matches 7 bases. The CDR3 is 15 amino acids. Germline CDR1 is SGHVS and CDR2 is FQNEAQ. V trimming: 5 bases; J trimming: 5 bases; junction bases outside the gene matches: 9. The CDR3 bases are TGTGCCAGCAGCCTCCGGACAGGAGCCGACAATGAGCAGTTCTTC. Translation: CASSLRTGADNEQFF.

The CDR3 is CAWSVRPSGILLYEQYF. The CDR3 DNA is TGTGCCTGGAGTGTACGGCCTAGCGGGATCCTACTCTACGAGCAGTACTTC. The chain employs TRBV30 and TRBJ2-7; 9 nucleotides line up with TRBD2. J gave up 3 bases and V 0 bases, and 12 bases lay outside the gene matches. Germline CDR1 reads GTSNPN; CDR2 reads SVGIG (reference sequence). This CDR3 comprises 17 residues.

The rearrangement joins TRBV10-2 to TRBJ1-2, with D tentatively TRBD1 (5 bases). The germline V gene has CDR1 WSHSY and CDR2 SAAADI. CDR3 length: 17 residues. V gave up 6 bases and J gave up 2 bases, with 22 bases separating them. The CDR3 reads CASSSDLRRGGNYGYTF. For the CDR3, the DNA is TGCGCCAGCAGCTCAGACCTTCGCCGTGGGGGGAACTATGGCTACACCTTC.

The chain carries TRBV25-1 and TRBJ2-2; 8 positions match TRBD1. The CDR3 is made up of 15 amino acids. V lost 3 bases to trimming and J lost 7 bases; unmatched junction nucleotides: 7. Germline V gene sequence: CDR1 MGHDK, CDR2 SYGVNS. The CDR3 loop is CASSEKTGAHGELFF. The DNA for the CDR3 is TGTGCCAGCAGTGAGAAGACAGGGGCCCACGGGGAGCTGTTTTTT.

V usage is TRBV19 and J usage is TRBJ2-2; weak D call: TRBD1 (5 bases). The CDR3 is 15 amino acids. Germline V gene lookup returns CDR1 LNHDA and CDR2 SQIVND (reference sequence). V shed 3 bases and J shed 4 bases, with 12 bases lying between them. DNA for the CDR3: TGTGCCAGTAGTATGGGCAGGGTGGGCACCGGGGAGCTGTTTTTT. Its protein is CASSMGRVGTGELFF.

The chain employs TRBV5-4 and TRBJ2-1; weak D call: TRBD1 (5 bases). The V gene lost 0 bases and the J gene lost 6 bases, with 13 bases spanning the gap. This CDR3 is built from 15 residues. Per the germline V gene, CDR1 is SGHNT and CDR2 is YYREEE (reference sequence). In DNA, the CDR3 is TGTGCCAGCAGCTTGGAGGGGCAGGGTAGCAATGAGCAGTTCTTC. Amino acids: CASSLEGQGSNEQFF.

This rearrangement joins TRBV29-1 to TRBJ2-1; D is possibly TRBD2 (5 bases). The V end lost 7 bases, the J end lost 8 bases, and 15 bases lay between the germline ends. CDR1 SQVTM and CDR2 ANQGSEA come from the germline V gene. The CDR3 runs 12 residues. The CDR3 DNA sequence: TGCAGCGGGTACGGGAATCGGGATGAGCAGTTCTTC. Translating gives CSGYGNRDEQFF.

The V and J genes are TRBV7-9 and TRBJ2-7, with TRBD1 matching 10 bases. This CDR3 region has 15 residues. Trimming took 1 base from V and 1 from J; bases not matched to a gene: 1. Per the germline V gene, CDR1 is SEHNR and CDR2 is FQNEAQ (reference sequence). The CDR3, as DNA: TGTGCCAGCAGCTTAGTGGGACAGGGGTCCTACGAGCAGTACTTC. This sequence encodes CASSLVGQGSYEQYF.

This clone is a singleton in its sample. The chain combines TRBV9 with TRBJ2-3; 7 nucleotides agree with TRBD2. The CDR3 consists of 16 residues. CDR1 and CDR2 (germline): SGDLS, YYNGEE. J was trimmed by 1 base and V by 1 base; bases with no gene match: 6. The CDR3 coding sequence is TGTGCCAGCAGCGTATCAGCTAGCGGCCGCACAGATACGCAGTATTTT. This encodes CASSVSASGRTDTQYF.

The chain joins TRBV27 to TRBJ1-1, with D maybe TRBD1 (5 bases). The V and J ends lost 6 bases and 0 bases respectively, with 17 bases between them. Looked up from germline, CDR1 is MNHEY and CDR2 is SMNVEV (reference sequence). CDR3 length: 16 amino acids. CDR3: CASSLNSLRVNTEAFF. The CDR3 bases are TGTGCCAGCAGCCTTAACTCCCTCAGGGTGAACACTGAAGCTTTCTTT.

The chain recombines TRBV7-2 with TRBJ1-5; no firm D call. The CDR3 is 14 amino acids. Germline V CDR1 and CDR2: SGHTA, FQGNSA. Deletions cut 4 bases from V and 2 bases from J, with 9 bases between. CDR3 coding DNA: TGTGCCAGCAGCTCTGGAGGAGGCAATCAGCCCCAGCATTTT. Translation: CASSSGGGNQPQHF.

The J gene is TRBJ2-7, the V gene TRBV7-2, with D hard to call. CDR3 length: 11 amino acids. Trimming removed 6 bases from V and 0 bases from J, with 3 bases in between. The germline V gene has CDR1 SGHTA and CDR2 FQGNSA. Here the CDR3 reads CASSLSYEQYF. The CDR3 DNA follows: TGTGCCAGCAGTCTCTCCTACGAGCAGTACTTC.

The chain couples TRBV11-3 to TRBJ2-2, with TRBD1 matching over 7 bases. The junction had 9 bases not matched to a gene; V was cut back by 5 bases and J by 3 bases. This CDR3 contains 16 residues. Germline CDR1 is SGHNT and CDR2 is YENEEA. CDR3 protein: CASSPYTGVDTGELFF. As DNA, the CDR3 is TGTGCCAGCAGCCCCTACACAGGGGTCGACACCGGGGAGCTGTTTTTT. Full variable domain (missing parts from reference TRBV11-3 and TRBJ2-2): EAGVVQSPRYKIIEKKQPVAFWCNPISGHNTLYWYLQNLGQGPELLIRYENEEAVDDSQLPKDRFSAERLKGVDSTLKIQPAELGDSAVYLCASSPYTGVDTGELFFGEGSRLTVL.

This clone was recorded a few times. The chain uses TRBV19 and TRBJ1-5, with D possibly being TRBD1 (5 bases). CDR3 length equals 14 residues. Between the trimmed V and J ends, which lost 3 bases and 6 bases, there was a span of 12 bases. Germline lookup yields CDR1 LNHDA and CDR2 SQIVND (reference sequence). CDR3 sequence: CASSMRQGGQPQHF. The DNA of the CDR3 is TGTGCCAGTAGTATGAGGCAGGGAGGTCAGCCCCAGCATTTT.

The V and J genes are TRBV5-1 and TRBJ1-1; 11 bases are a match to TRBD1. The junction had 6 bases not matched to a gene; V was cut back by 0 bases and J by 5 bases. The CDR3 sequence is 16 residues long. Germline V gene lookup returns CDR1 SGHRS and CDR2 YFSETQ. The chain's CDR3 is CASSLAGTGGWTEAFF. The CDR3 coding sequence is TGCGCCAGCAGCTTGGCGGGGACAGGGGGATGGACTGAAGCTTTCTTT.

The chain joins TRBV2 to TRBJ1-1; the D gene is possibly TRBD1 (6 bases). V lost 7 bases, J lost 3 bases, and 12 bases lay in between. The V gene's germline CDR1 is SNHLY and CDR2 FYNNEI. This CDR3 region has 13 residues. This chain's CDR3 is CASKGQRDTEAFF. CDR3 DNA sequence: TGTGCCAGCAAAGGACAGAGGGACACTGAAGCTTTCTTT. Full variable domain (rest looked up from reference TRBV2 and TRBJ1-1): EPEVTQTPSHQVTQMGQEVILRCVPISNHLYFYWYRQILGQKVEFLVSFYNNEISEKSEIFDDQFSVERPDGSNFTLKIRSTKLEDSAMYFCASKGQRDTEAFFGQGTRLTVV.

The J gene is TRBJ2-3, the V gene TRBV5-1; 10 nucleotides align to TRBD1. Germline lookup yields CDR1 SGHRS and CDR2 YFSETQ. V shed 6 bases and J 5 bases; nucleotides not matched to a gene: 6. The CDR3 sequence is 14 residues long. CDR3 region: CASTLGQGRDTQYF. CDR3 nucleotide sequence: TGCGCCAGCACCCTGGGACAGGGGAGAGATACGCAGTATTTT.

J is TRBJ2-2 and V is TRBV11-2; no firm D call. The V end lost 8 bases, the J end lost 5 bases, and 24 bases lay between the germline ends. There are 17 residues in the CDR3. Germline V gene sequence: CDR1 SGHAT, CDR2 FQNNGV. This chain's CDR3 is CASLKSNTNLITGELFF. CDR3 sequence (DNA): TGTGCCAGCCTTAAGAGTAATACCAATTTGATAACCGGGGAGCTGTTTTTT.

The V and J genes are TRBV28 and TRBJ2-3; the match to TRBD1 covers 9 bases. This CDR3 has 15 residues. CDR1 MDHEN and CDR2 SYDVKM come from the germline V gene. J gave up 6 bases and V 5 bases, and 9 bases lay outside the gene matches. The CDR3 DNA reads TGTGCCAGCAGTCGCCTGGGGACAGGGCGGGATACGCAGTATTTT. Protein: CASSRLGTGRDTQYF.

The chain combines TRBV19 with TRBJ2-5; the match to TRBD2 covers 7 bases. This CDR3 has 12 amino acids. The V gene's germline CDR1 is LNHDA and CDR2 SQIVND (reference sequence). The ends lost 8 bases at V and 3 bases at J; junction bases unmatched: 3. The CDR3, as DNA: TGTGCCAGTTCAGCGGGGAAAGAGACCCAGTACTTC. This sequence encodes CASSAGKETQYF.

The chain is built from TRBV5-6 and TRBJ2-7; 11 positions agree with TRBD1. This CDR3 has 15 amino acids. CDR1 and CDR2 (germline): SGHDT, YYEEEE. Losses at the gene ends were 4 bases for V and 2 bases for J; bases not matched to a gene: 5. The CDR3 DNA is TGTGCCAGCAGCGTTACGGGACAGGGGGCCTACGAGCAGTACTTC. Translating gives CASSVTGQGAYEQYF.

The chain has TRBV27 and TRBJ1-2; the D is unclear. The CDR3 length is 14 residues. Trimming cost V 2 bases and J 4 bases, with 11 bases left between them. Germline CDR1 reads MNHEY; CDR2 reads SMNVEV (reference sequence). For the CDR3, the DNA is TGTGCCAGCAGTTTAGATCCCCCTACCTATGGCTACACCTTC. It translates to CASSLDPPTYGYTF.

The V and J genes are TRBV27 and TRBJ1-6; 8 bases line up with TRBD1. Germline-derived CDR1 and CDR2 are MNHEY and SMNVEV (reference sequence). The V gene end was trimmed by 7 bases and the J gene end by 8 bases; junction bases not matched to a gene: 7. CDR3 size: 14 residues. The CDR3 here is CASTKDRAYSPLHF. The CDR3 nucleotides are TGTGCCAGCACCAAGGACAGGGCTTATTCACCCCTCCACTTT.

This chain connects TRBV10-3 to TRBJ2-4; D remains ambiguous. The CDR3 sequence is 14 residues long. Trimming took off 3 bases at V and 0 bases at J, with 6 bases between the two ends. The germline V gene has CDR1 ENHRY and CDR2 SYGVKD. CDR3 nucleotides: TGTGCCATCAGTGACAGACTAGCCAAAAACATTCAGTACTTC. Protein sequence: CAISDRLAKNIQYF.

The chain recombines TRBV2 with TRBJ2-1, with a tentative D call TRBD2 (6 bases). This CDR3 spans 15 amino acids. Deletions cut 6 bases from V and 2 bases from J, with 14 bases between. Germline CDR1 is SNHLY and CDR2 is FYNNEI. The CDR3 nucleotides read TGTGCCAGCAGGAGACTAGTAATCGCCTACAATGAGCAGTTCTTC. Amino acid sequence: CASRRLVIAYNEQFF.